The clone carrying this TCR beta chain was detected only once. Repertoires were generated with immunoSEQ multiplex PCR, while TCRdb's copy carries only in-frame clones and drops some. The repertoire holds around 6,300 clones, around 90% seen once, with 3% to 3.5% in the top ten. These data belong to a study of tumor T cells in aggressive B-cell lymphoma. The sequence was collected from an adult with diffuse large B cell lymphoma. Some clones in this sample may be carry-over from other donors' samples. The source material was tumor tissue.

CDR3 nucleotide sequence: TGCGCCAGCAGCCTGACAGGGGGCTATGGCTACACCTTC. It yields the protein CASSLTGGYGYTF. J is TRBJ1-2 and V is TRBV4-3; TRBD1 aligns across 9 bases. With 4 bases clipped from V and 4 bases from J, the junction kept 1 base outside the gene matches. The CDR3 runs to 13 residues. In germline, CDR1 is LGHNA, CDR2 YSLEER.